The entry below gives a single TCR beta chain sequence along with its context. As yet, its antigen is unknown. The entry originates in a study of T cell repertoires in cytomegalovirus infection. Across the whole study: CMV infection and matching HLA type were both indicated by public TCR beta signatures. The study, taken as a whole, reports: Pooled public TCR beta family frequency picked out CMV carriers with the relevant HLA. Predominance within the ex vivo response was attributable to HLA-C-restricted CMV-specific TCR beta clonotypes.

Trimming took 5 bases from V and 6 from J, leaving 22 bases between them. Germline CDR1 and CDR2: LGHNT and FRNRAP. CDR3 length: 16 amino acids. A single record per CDR3 protein comes from TCRdb applying MiXCR to the reads. The profile shows about 250,000 distinct CDR3 sequences, 15% to 20% of them singletons. The sequence derives from a human donor in good health (CMV status not recorded). Some clones in this sample may be carry-over from other donors' samples. The chain has TRBV12-5 and TRBJ1-1; D unclear. The sequenced sample consisted of CD8+ T cells from PBMCs. CDR3 loop: CASGPGFRADGPEAFF. As DNA, the CDR3 is TGTGCTAGTGGTCCCGGTTTCCGGGCCGACGGGCCTGAAGCTTTCTTT.